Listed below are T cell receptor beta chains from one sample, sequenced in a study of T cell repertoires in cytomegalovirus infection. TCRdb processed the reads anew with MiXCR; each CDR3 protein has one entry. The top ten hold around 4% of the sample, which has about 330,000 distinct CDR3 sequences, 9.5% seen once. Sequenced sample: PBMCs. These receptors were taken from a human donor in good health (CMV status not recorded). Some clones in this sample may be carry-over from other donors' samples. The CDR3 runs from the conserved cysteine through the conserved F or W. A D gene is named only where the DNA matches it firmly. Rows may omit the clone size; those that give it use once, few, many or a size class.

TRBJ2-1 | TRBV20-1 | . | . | CSAISFRDSPAEQFF | TGCAGTGCTATATCTTTCCGAGACTCACCCGCGGAGCAGTTCTTC
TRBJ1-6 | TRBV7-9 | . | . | CASRKVNSPLHF | TGTGCCAGCAGAAAAGTAAATTCACCCCTCCACTTT
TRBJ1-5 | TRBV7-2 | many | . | CASSRDSSNQPQHF | TGTGCCAGCAGCAGAGACAGTAGCAATCAGCCCCAGCATTTT
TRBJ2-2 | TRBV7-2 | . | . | CASNPASIPHAGELFF | TGTGCCAGCAACCCGGCGAGCATCCCTCATGCCGGGGAGCTGTTTTTT
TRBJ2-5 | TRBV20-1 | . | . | CSAIDLKAQETQYF | TGCAGTGCTATAGACTTGAAGGCACAAGAGACCCAGTACTTC
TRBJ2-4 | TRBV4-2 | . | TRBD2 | CASSQESPSGVGVYIQYF | TGTGCCAGCAGCCAAGAATCGCCTAGCGGGGTCGGTGTGTACATTCAGTACTTC
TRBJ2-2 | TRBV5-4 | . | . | CASSAGLPNTGELFF | TGTGCCAGCAGCGCCGGACTACCGAACACCGGGGAGCTGTTTTTT
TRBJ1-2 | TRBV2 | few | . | CASTDWALNYGYTF | TGTGCCAGCACCGACTGGGCCCTTAACTATGGCTACACCTTC
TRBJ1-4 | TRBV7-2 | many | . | CASSRSPAGGATNEKLFF | TGTGCCAGCAGCCGAAGCCCAGCGGGGGGTGCAACTAATGAAAAACTGTTTTTT
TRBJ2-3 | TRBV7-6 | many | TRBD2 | CASSTPRELAGGDTQYF | TGTGCCAGCAGCACACCCAGAGAACTAGCGGGGGGTGATACGCAGTATTTT
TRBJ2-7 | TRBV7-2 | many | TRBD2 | CASSSGLAGGREQYF | TGTGCCAGCAGCTCGGGACTAGCGGGAGGCCGTGAGCAGTACTTC
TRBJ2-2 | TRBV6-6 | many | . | CASSYGRRNTGELFF | TGTGCCAGCAGTTACGGGCGGAGGAACACCGGGGAGCTGTTTTTT
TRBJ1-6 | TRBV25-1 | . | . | CASRGDSPLHF | TGTGCCAGCAGGGGGGATTCACCCCTCCACTTT
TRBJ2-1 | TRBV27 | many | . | CASTSPAGGYNEQFF | TGTGCCAGCACTTCCCCAGCGGGCGGATACAATGAGCAGTTCTTC
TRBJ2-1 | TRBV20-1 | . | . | CSARERGAGGGDEQFF | TGCAGTGCTAGAGAACGGGGGGCAGGGGGCGGGGATGAGCAGTTCTTC
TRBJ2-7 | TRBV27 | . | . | CASRWTPFSYEQYF | TGTGCCAGCCGATGGACACCGTTTTCCTACGAGCAGTACTTC
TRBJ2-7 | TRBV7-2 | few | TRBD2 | CASSLGAGAPYEQYF | TGTGCCAGCAGCTTAGGAGCGGGAGCACCCTACGAGCAGTACTTC
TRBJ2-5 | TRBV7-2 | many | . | CASGKYQETQYF | TGTGCCAGCGGGAAGTACCAAGAGACCCAGTACTTC
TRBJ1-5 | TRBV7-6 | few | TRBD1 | CASSSVRGLGNQPQHF | TGTGCCAGCAGCTCAGTCAGGGGGCTCGGCAATCAGCCCCAGCATTTT
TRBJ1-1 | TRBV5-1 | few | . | CASSLEWSATEAFF | TGCGCCAGCAGCTTGGAGTGGTCCGCCACTGAAGCTTTCTTT
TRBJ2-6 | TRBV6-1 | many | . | CASSYLGGANVLTF | TGTGCCAGCAGCTATCTGGGGGGGGCCAACGTCCTGACTTTC
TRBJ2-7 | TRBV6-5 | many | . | CASSLITGVRTYEQYF | TGTGCCAGCAGTTTAATTACAGGTGTAAGGACCTACGAGCAGTACTTC
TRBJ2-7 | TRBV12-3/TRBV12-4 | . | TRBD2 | CASSLTGLENHEQYF | TGTGCCAGCAGTTTAACAGGACTAGAAAACCACGAGCAGTACTTC
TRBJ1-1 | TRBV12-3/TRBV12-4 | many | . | CASSLVAASPNTEAFF | TGTGCCAGCAGTTTAGTCGCAGCAAGCCCGAACACTGAAGCTTTCTTT
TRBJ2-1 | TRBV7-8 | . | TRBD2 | CASSSLTSGNNEQFF | TGTGCCAGCAGCTCCTTGACTAGCGGGAACAATGAGCAGTTCTTC